What follows are 28 T cell receptor beta chains derived from one specimen sequenced in a study of blood T cell repertoires in COVID-19. Assay used: immunoSEQ multiplex PCR; TCRdb lists only in-frame clones, some missing. This table holds more than 150,000 clones, 70% to 90% found once. The sequenced sample was peripheral blood. The receptor source for this set is a man aged 55 to 70 with acute or convalescent COVID-19.

The rearrangement uses TRBV4-1 and TRBJ2-3; TRBD2 agrees at 8 bases. The germline CDR1 and CDR2 sequences are MGHRA and YSYEKL. The V gene end was trimmed by 0 bases and the J gene end by 0 bases; junction bases not matched to a gene: 11. The CDR3 runs to 19 residues. The CDR3 region has the DNA TGCGCCAGCAGCCAAGATTCGGGGGGGCGTATCCTTAGCACAGATACGCAGTATTTT. As protein: CASSQDSGGRILSTDTQYF.

In the case of this clone: Other DNA sequences in this sample translate to the same CDR3. The V gene is TRBV6-5, the J gene TRBJ1-5; TRBD1 agrees at 9 bases. This CDR3 region has 14 residues. After removal of 6 bases from V and 2 bases from J, the junction contained 2 bases not matched to a gene. CDR1 and CDR2 from the germline V gene are MNHEY and SVGAGI. The CDR3 loop is CASSRDRGNQPQHF. The DNA of the CDR3 is TGTGCCAGCAGCCGGGACAGGGGCAATCAGCCCCAGCATTTT.

The chain has TRBV3-1 (or the pseudogene TRBV3-2) and TRBJ1-2, with D unclear. Between the trimmed V and J ends, which lost 0 bases and 8 bases, there was a span of 10 bases. The CDR3 consists of 13 residues. Germline CDR1 LGHDT, CDR2 YNNKEL (reference sequence). This CDR3 is CASSQELLRGYTF. CDR3 sequence (DNA): TGTGCCAGCAGCCAAGAACTCCTGCGGGGCTACACCTTC.

The chain links TRBV7-3 to TRBJ2-2; D not certain. Trimming shortened V by 4 bases and J by 5 bases, and 14 bases separated the two germline ends. CDR1 is SGHTA, CDR2 FQGTGA, per germline. This CDR3 spans 15 amino acids. The DNA for the CDR3 is TGTGCCAGCAGCTCCGGTGTTATTCCGACCGGGGAGCTGTTTTTT. Protein: CASSSGVIPTGELFF.

This chain links TRBV18 with TRBJ2-7; D is possibly TRBD2 (5 bases). Trimming took off 0 bases at V and 2 bases at J, with 14 bases between the two ends. The length of the CDR3 is 16 residues. The germline gives CDR1 KGHSH, CDR2 LQKENI. The CDR3 spells CASSPPTILGTYEQYF. In DNA, the CDR3 is TGTGCCAGCTCACCACCGACTATTCTCGGAACCTACGAGCAGTACTTC.

The J gene is TRBJ2-7, the V gene TRBV4-1; 9 positions agree with TRBD2. This CDR3 has 16 residues. The V and J ends lost 0 bases and 4 bases, in that order; junction bases with no gene match: 7. Germline lookup yields CDR1 MGHRA and CDR2 YSYEKL. The CDR3 nucleotides are TGCGCCAGCAGCCAAGATGCGGGGGGGCAGGGGTACGAGCAGTACTTC. This gives the protein CASSQDAGGQGYEQYF.

The V and J genes are TRBV24-1 and TRBJ2-3; D not resolved. Per the germline V gene, CDR1 is KGHDR and CDR2 is SFDVKD. The V gene lost 3 bases and the J gene lost 2 bases, with 11 bases spanning the gap. The CDR3 loop spans 15 amino acids. CDR3 DNA: TGTGCCACCAGTGATCCTCAAACTACCACAGATACGCAGTATTTT. Residues: CATSDPQTTTDTQYF.

The gene calls are TRBV7-9 and TRBJ1-1, with 7 bases that match TRBD1. The trim removed 5 bases at V and 1 base at J, leaving 7 bases unmatched. Germline V CDR1 and CDR2: SEHNR, FQNEAQ (reference sequence). There are 15 residues in the CDR3. Written as DNA, the CDR3 is TGTGCCAGCAGCGAGACAGGGTACAAGAACACTGAAGCTTTCTTT. Its translation is CASSETGYKNTEAFF.

The chain couples TRBV10-3 to TRBJ2-1, with TRBD1 matching 8 bases. Germline V lookup: CDR1 ENHRY, CDR2 SYGVKD. V was pared by 5 bases and J by 10 bases, with 10 bases of the junction left unmatched. The length of the CDR3 is 14 residues. The CDR3 here is CAISHGTGPQEQFF. The CDR3 bases are TGTGCCATCAGTCACGGGACAGGTCCTCAAGAGCAGTTCTTC.

V and J are TRBV11-3 and TRBJ1-2, with 9 bases fitting TRBD1. This CDR3 is 15 amino acids long. J lost 4 bases, V lost 5 bases, and 8 bases had no gene match. In germline, CDR1 is SGHNT, CDR2 YENEEA. The CDR3 DNA sequence: TGTGCCAGCAGCCTAGGACAGGGGCCCTCCTATGGCTACACCTTC. Encoded protein: CASSLGQGPSYGYTF.

Concerning this clone itself: The identical CDR3 is also encoded by other nucleotide sequences in the sample. The V gene is TRBV19, the J gene TRBJ1-3; D is unresolved. The V gene lost 3 bases and the J gene lost 1 base, with 4 bases spanning the gap. Germline V lookup: CDR1 LNHDA, CDR2 SQIVND (reference sequence). The CDR3 covers 13 residues. The CDR3: CASSMSSGNTIYF. The CDR3 DNA sequence: TGTGCCAGTAGTATGTCGTCTGGAAACACCATATATTTT.

The J gene is TRBJ1-1, the V gene TRBV15; tentatively, D is TRBD1 (5 bases). The V end was cut by 0 bases, the J end by 0 bases, with 14 bases between. Germline CDR1 reads LNHNV; CDR2 reads YYDKDF (reference sequence). The CDR3 length is 17 residues. Written as DNA, the CDR3 is TGTGCCACCAGCAGAGAATCAAGGGGTTGGGTGAACACTGAAGCTTTCTTT. Its translation is CATSRESRGWVNTEAFF.

The chain uses TRBV2 and TRBJ1-1; 8 nucleotides match TRBD1. The J segment lost 5 bases and the V segment lost 6 bases, leaving 5 bases of the junction unmatched. CDR1 and CDR2 from the germline V gene are SNHLY and FYNNEI. CDR3 length: 13 amino acids. The CDR3 region is CASRGQGRTEAFF. The DNA for the CDR3 is TGTGCCAGCAGAGGACAGGGCCGGACTGAAGCTTTCTTT.

J is TRBJ1-1 and V is TRBV10-1; TRBD1 matches 9 bases. This CDR3 contains 13 residues. The germline V gene encodes CDR1 WNHNN and CDR2 SYGVQD (reference sequence). Trimming at V came to 6 bases and at J to 4 bases, leaving 3 bases not matched to a gene. The CDR3, as DNA: TGCGCCAGCAGAGAGACAGGGGGCACTGAAGCTTTCTTT. It codes for CASRETGGTEAFF.

CDR3 coding DNA: TGCGCCAGCAGTCAATCCCCATGGACAGGTAGCAATCAGCCCCAGCATTTT. Encoded protein: CASSQSPWTGSNQPQHF. The genes are TRBV23-1 and TRBJ1-5, with TRBD1 matching over 7 bases. TRBV23-1 is flagged as an ORF with uncertain function. V was pared by 0 bases and J by 0 bases, with 5 bases of the junction left unmatched. This CDR3 contains 17 residues.

The CDR3 DNA is TGTGCCACACAAACTGGAGCGGGGGGGCGGTACGAGCAGTACTTC. This translates into CATQTGAGGRYEQYF. The V gene is TRBV6-5, the J gene TRBJ2-7, with 10 bases identical to TRBD2. CDR1 and CDR2 from the germline V gene are MNHEY and SVGAGI. V trimming: 10 bases; J trimming: 4 bases; junction bases outside the gene matches: 13. This CDR3 region has 15 residues.

This chain links TRBV6-5 with TRBJ1-3; D gene uncertain. This CDR3 is 13 amino acids long. Trimming removed 7 bases at V and 4 bases at J, with 11 bases between. The germline V gene has CDR1 MNHEY and CDR2 SVGAGI. CDR3: CASKRTQGNTIYF. In DNA, the CDR3 is TGTGCCAGCAAGAGGACTCAAGGAAACACCATATATTTT.

The CDR3 is CASSIFTVPATNEKLFF. Written as DNA, the CDR3 is TGTGCCAGTAGTATTTTCACCGTTCCGGCAACTAATGAAAAACTGTTTTTT. The V call is TRBV19, the J call TRBJ1-4; the D is unclear. Germline CDR1 is LNHDA and CDR2 is SQIVND (reference sequence). The germline V and J ends were trimmed by 3 bases and 0 bases, with 14 bases remaining between them. The CDR3 has 17 residues.

The rearrangement uses TRBV19 and TRBJ1-3, with D perhaps matching TRBD1 (5 bases). The CDR3 is made up of 14 amino acids. The V end was cut by 5 bases, the J end by 3 bases, with 11 bases between. CDR1 LNHDA and CDR2 SQIVND come from the germline V gene (reference sequence). CDR3 loop: CASSSYQGGNTIYF. DNA for the CDR3: TGTGCCAGTAGTTCATACCAGGGTGGAAACACCATATATTTT.

The chain is built from TRBV6-2 or TRBV6-3 and TRBJ1-1; possibly TRBD1 for D (6 bases). In germline, CDR1 is MNHEY, CDR2 SVGEGT. This CDR3 comprises 16 residues. V shed 6 bases and J shed 2 bases, with 19 bases lying between them. Written as DNA, the CDR3 is TGTGCCAGCAGCGCTACAGGGCCTTCGATCAACACTGAAGCTTTCTTT. Protein sequence: CASSATGPSINTEAFF.

The chain couples TRBV6-1 to TRBJ1-5, with D maybe TRBD1 (6 bases). Trimming removed 4 bases from V and 3 bases from J, with 16 bases in between. Germline CDR1 MNHNS, CDR2 SASEGT. This CDR3 is built from 16 residues. The CDR3 bases are TGTGCCAGCAGTGGAATGACAGGCATAAACAATCAGCCCCAGCATTTT. Translation: CASSGMTGINNQPQHF.

CDR3 sequence: CASSQDGGGASTDTQYF. The CDR3 bases are TGTGCCAGCAGCCAAGATGGCGGCGGGGCTAGCACAGATACGCAGTATTTT. V is TRBV4-2 and J is TRBJ2-3; TRBD2 might be the D (6 bases). Trimming cost V 0 bases and J 0 bases, with 13 bases left between them. The CDR3 is 17 amino acids. The V gene's germline CDR1 is LGHNA and CDR2 YNFKEQ.

The chain uses TRBV10-3 and TRBJ1-2, with D perhaps TRBD1 (5 bases). CDR3 length equals 18 residues. Germline loops: CDR1 ENHRY, CDR2 SYGVKD. Trimming removed 8 bases from V and 0 bases from J, with 25 bases in between. This CDR3 reads CAIAEGRGGRGANYGYTF. CDR3 nucleotides: TGTGCCATCGCGGAGGGTAGGGGTGGACGAGGAGCTAACTATGGCTACACCTTC.

The genes are TRBV6-5 and TRBJ1-1; TRBD1 might be the D (5 bases). The germline V gene has CDR1 MNHEY and CDR2 SVGAGI. The CDR3 is made up of 15 amino acids. Trimming pared 7 bases from V and 0 bases from J, leaving 15 bases between. The CDR3 region has the DNA TGTGCCAGCACACCAGGACACACCATGAACACTGAAGCTTTCTTT. Translating it yields CASTPGHTMNTEAFF.

This clone appeared once. The chain has TRBV5-5 and TRBJ1-1; 7 nucleotides align to TRBD1. Germline V gene data show CDR1 as SGHKS and CDR2 as YYEKEE (reference sequence). J lost 4 bases, V lost 2 bases, and 8 bases had no gene match. The CDR3 is 15 residues long. The CDR3 bases are TGTGCCAGCAGCTTCGACAGGGTGATTAGCACTGAAGCTTTCTTT. Amino acid sequence: CASSFDRVISTEAFF.

The chain joins TRBV5-6 to TRBJ1-6, with D hard to call. V was pared by 0 bases and J by 0 bases, with 7 bases between. Germline CDR1 SGHDT, CDR2 YYEEEE. The CDR3 is 16 amino acids. The CDR3: CASSLGESSYNSPLHF. The CDR3 DNA reads as TGTGCCAGCAGCTTGGGTGAGAGCTCCTATAATTCACCCCTCCACTTT.

The rearrangement uses TRBV5-1 and TRBJ1-5; TRBD1 matches 7 bases. The germline gives CDR1 SGHRS, CDR2 YFSETQ. Trimming cost V 0 bases and J 2 bases; bases outside gene matches: 5. The length of the CDR3 is 16 residues. CDR3 loop: CASSLVAGGGNQPQHF. The CDR3 DNA follows: TGCGCCAGCAGCTTGGTAGCAGGGGGAGGCAATCAGCCCCAGCATTTT.

The rearrangement links TRBV5-1 to TRBJ1-4; 8 positions match TRBD1. Germline lookup yields CDR1 SGHRS and CDR2 YFSETQ. V was pared by 2 bases and J by 7 bases, with 7 bases of the junction left unmatched. The CDR3 has 15 residues. CDR3 in amino acids: CASSFWTGRGEKLFF. CDR3 nucleotides: TGCGCCAGCAGCTTCTGGACAGGGCGGGGTGAAAAACTGTTTTTT.